A selection of T cell receptor beta chains follows, all from one sample in a study of blood T cell repertoires in COVID-19. Libraries were prepared by immunoSEQ multiplex PCR; TCRdb keeps only in-frame clonotypes and omits some of them. The sample yields approximately 94,000 clones, more than 75% seen once. The sequencing sample was made of peripheral blood. Receptors were obtained from a woman aged 80 or older with active COVID-19. Each CDR3 is given with its conserved first and last residue. A D gene is named only where the DNA matches it firmly.

>NA|TRBV5-5|TRBJ1-4
CASSSTDLNEKLFF
TGTGCCAGCAGCTCGACAGACCTTAATGAAAAACTGTTTTTT
>NA|TRBV9|TRBJ1-1
CASSAPKGVGEYTEAFF
TGTGCCAGCAGCGCGCCTAAGGGGGTAGGGGAGTACACTGAAGCTTTCTTT
>NA|TRBV29-1|TRBJ1-2
CSVLGLVRTKGGYTF
TGCAGCGTTCTTGGACTCGTTCGTACTAAAGGGGGCTACACCTTC
>NA|TRBV6-4|TRBJ2-1
CASSEGGNEQFF
TGTGCCAGCAGTGAGGGCGGGAATGAGCAGTTCTTC
>NA|TRBV10-3|TRBJ2-7
CAISERGDTYEQYF
TGTGCCATCAGTGAGCGCGGTGATACCTACGAGCAGTACTTC
>NA|TRBV19|TRBJ2-3
CASSSAAHTDTQYF
TGTGCCAGTAGCAGTGCGGCCCACACAGATACGCAGTATTTT
>NA|TRBV21-1|TRBJ2-7
CASSKEASGFYEQYF
TGTGCCAGCAGCAAAGAGGCTAGCGGATTCTACGAGCAGTACTTC
>NA|TRBV11-2|TRBJ2-5
CASSPKETQYF
TGTGCCAGCAGCCCCAAAGAGACCCAGTACTTC
>NA|TRBV11-2|TRBJ2-7
CASSLGPTPGAYEQYF
TGTGCCAGCAGCTTAGGCCCAACACCAGGCGCCTACGAGCAGTACTTC
>TRBD1|TRBV9|TRBJ2-5
CASSKDRGFETQYF
TGTGCCAGCAGCAAGGACAGGGGTTTTGAGACCCAGTACTTC
>NA|TRBV6-6|TRBJ1-2
CASSYSRPRDWGYTF
TGTGCCAGCAGTTACTCGCGTCCGAGAGATTGGGGCTACACCTTC
>TRBD2|TRBV7-2|TRBJ2-7
CASRLKREGEQYF
TGTGCCAGCAGGTTGAAGCGGGAGGGGGAGCAGTACTTC